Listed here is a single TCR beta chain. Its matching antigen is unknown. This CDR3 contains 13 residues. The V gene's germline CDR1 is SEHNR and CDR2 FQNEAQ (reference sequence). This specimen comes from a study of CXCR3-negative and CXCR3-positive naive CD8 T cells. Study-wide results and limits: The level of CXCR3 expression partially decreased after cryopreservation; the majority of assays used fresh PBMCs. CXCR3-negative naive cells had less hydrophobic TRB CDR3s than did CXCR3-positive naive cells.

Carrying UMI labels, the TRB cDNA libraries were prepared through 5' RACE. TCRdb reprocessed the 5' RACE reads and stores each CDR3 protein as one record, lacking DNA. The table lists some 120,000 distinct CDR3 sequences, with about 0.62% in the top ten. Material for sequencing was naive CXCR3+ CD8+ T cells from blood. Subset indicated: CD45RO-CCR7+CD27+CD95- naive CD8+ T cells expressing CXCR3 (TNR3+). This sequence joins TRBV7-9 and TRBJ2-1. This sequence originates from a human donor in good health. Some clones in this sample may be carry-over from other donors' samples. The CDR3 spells CASSLIGYHEQFF.